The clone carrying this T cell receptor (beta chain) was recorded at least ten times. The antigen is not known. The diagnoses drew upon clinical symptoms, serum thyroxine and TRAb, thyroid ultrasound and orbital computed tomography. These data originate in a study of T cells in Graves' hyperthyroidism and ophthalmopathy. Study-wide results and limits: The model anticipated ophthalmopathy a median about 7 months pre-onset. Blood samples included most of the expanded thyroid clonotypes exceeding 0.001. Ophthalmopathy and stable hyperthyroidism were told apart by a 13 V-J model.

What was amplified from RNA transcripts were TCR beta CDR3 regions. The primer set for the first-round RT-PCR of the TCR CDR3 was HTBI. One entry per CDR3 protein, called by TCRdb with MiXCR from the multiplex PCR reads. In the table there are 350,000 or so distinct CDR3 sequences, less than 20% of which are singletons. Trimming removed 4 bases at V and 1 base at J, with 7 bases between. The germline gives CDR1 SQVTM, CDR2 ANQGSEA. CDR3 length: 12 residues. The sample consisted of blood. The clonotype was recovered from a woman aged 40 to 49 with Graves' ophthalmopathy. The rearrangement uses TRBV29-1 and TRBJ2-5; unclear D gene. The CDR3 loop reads CSVVAPQETQYF. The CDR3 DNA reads TGCAGCGTTGTCGCGCCCCAAGAGACCCAGTACTTC.